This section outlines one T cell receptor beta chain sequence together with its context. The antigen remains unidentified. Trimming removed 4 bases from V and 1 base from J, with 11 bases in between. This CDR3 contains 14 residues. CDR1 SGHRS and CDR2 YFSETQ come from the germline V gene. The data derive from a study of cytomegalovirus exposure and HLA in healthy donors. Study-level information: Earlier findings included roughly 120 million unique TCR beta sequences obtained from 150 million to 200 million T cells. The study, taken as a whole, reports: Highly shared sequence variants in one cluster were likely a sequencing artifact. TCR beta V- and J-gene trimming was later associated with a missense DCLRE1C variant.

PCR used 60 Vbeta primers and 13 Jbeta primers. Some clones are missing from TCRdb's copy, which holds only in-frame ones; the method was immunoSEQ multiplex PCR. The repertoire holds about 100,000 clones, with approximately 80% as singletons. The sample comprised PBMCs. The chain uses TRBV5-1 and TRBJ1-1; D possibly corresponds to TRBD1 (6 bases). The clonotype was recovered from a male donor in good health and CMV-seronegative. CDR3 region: CASSRATGNTEAFF. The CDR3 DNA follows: TGCGCCAGCAGCCGAGCGACAGGGAACACTGAAGCTTTCTTT.